This T cell receptor (beta chain) was found in a study of beta chain features in type 1 diabetes. Study context: Fewer than 110 million sorted cells were examined across all samples.

Germline CDR1 is DFQATT and CDR2 is SNEGSKA (reference sequence). This CDR3 is built from 8 residues. The investigators reverse transcribed all of the isolated RNA, so they sequenced expressed TCRB transcripts. Assay: immunoSEQ multiplex PCR; the TCRdb copy retains only in-frame clones and omits some. The profile shows 600,000 to 650,000 clones, around a sixth of them singletons. This clone occurred a few times. The sequence derives from a man aged 18 to 30 in good health. The V gene is TRBV20-1, the J gene TRBJ2-1; no clear D. Sequences were obtained from naive CD4+ T cells from blood. The CDR3 loop reads CRGNEQFF. The DNA for the CDR3 is TGCAGGGGGAATGAGCAGTTCTTC.